These T cell receptor beta chains were read from a single sample in a study of OX40 agonist ivuxolimab in advanced cancers. Repertoires were generated with immunoSEQ multiplex PCR, while TCRdb's copy carries only in-frame clones and drops some. The table records 55,000 to 70,000 clones, more than 70% of them present only once. The sample here was CD4+ or CD8+ T cells sorted from blood, taken in a trial of the OX40 agonist ivuxolimab. The receptors come from an adult with an advanced solid tumor such as melanoma, head and neck, liver or kidney cancer. CDR3s include the opening cysteine and the closing phenylalanine or tryptophan. Fields, in order: D gene, clone size, J gene, V gene, CDR3 DNA, CDR3 protein. A D gene is named only where the DNA matches it firmly. The listing skips clone size in some rows; elsewhere it reads once, few, many or a size class.

>-|-|TRBJ2-7|TRBV11-2
TGTGCCAGCAGCCCTCGAGTTGAAACCTACGAGCAGTACTTC
CASSPRVETYEQYF
>TRBD1|-|TRBJ1-1|TRBV19
TGTGCCAGTAGTATAGAGACAGGGGGGAACACTGAAGCTTTCTTT
CASSIETGGNTEAFF
>-|-|TRBJ1-1|TRBV2
TGTGCCAGAGACGGTGGGCCCAGTAATTTGAGCATGAACACTGAAGCTTTCTTT
CARDGGPSNLSMNTEAFF
>-|-|TRBJ1-1|TRBV7-6
TGTGCCAGCAGCTCGACCCCCCTAGCTTTCTTT
CASSSTPLAFF
>TRBD1|-|TRBJ1-4|TRBV28
TGTGCCAGCAGTTCACGGACAGGGTTTAATGAAAAACTGTTTTTT
CASSSRTGFNEKLFF
>-|-|TRBJ2-6|TRBV7-2
TGTGCCAGCAGCTTAGACGGGTACTCTGGGGCCAACGTCCTGACTTTC
CASSLDGYSGANVLTF
>-|once|TRBJ2-4|TRBV7-2
TGTGCCAGCAGCCTCGTGGGGTGGGGGTTAACCAAAAACATTCAGTACTTC
CASSLVGWGLTKNIQYF
>-|few|TRBJ2-7|TRBV2
TGTGCCAGCAGTGTCGACAGTCTGGCCTACGAGCAGTACTTC
CASSVDSLAYEQYF
>TRBD1|-|TRBJ1-6|TRBV5-1
TGCGCCAGCAGCTCGACAGGGGGCGCGAATAATTCACCCCTCCACTTT
CASSSTGGANNSPLHF
>-|few|TRBJ1-2|TRBV6-5
TGTGCCAGCAGTGGACACCCTAGCTATGGCTACACCTTC
CASSGHPSYGYTF
>-|once|TRBJ1-2|TRBV5-1
TGCGCCAGCAGCTTGGACGGATCAGCTAACTATGGCTACACCTTC
CASSLDGSANYGYTF
>-|once|TRBJ1-2|TRBV7-9
TGTGCCAGCAGCTCCGGGACGGATGGCTACACCTTC
CASSSGTDGYTF
>-|-|TRBJ1-5|TRBV6-1
TGTGCCAGCAGTGGAATAGAGGTGAGCAATCAGCCCCAGCATTTT
CASSGIEVSNQPQHF
>-|-|TRBJ2-3|TRBV5-1
TGCGCCAGCAGCATCCAGACGCCGCCAGATACGCAGTATTTT
CASSIQTPPDTQYF
>-|few|TRBJ1-5|TRBV30
TGTGCCTGGAGTCACGAGGACAATCAGCCCCAGCATTTT
CAWSHEDNQPQHF
>-|-|TRBJ1-2|TRBV6-1
TGTGCCAGCAGGACCGGGACCTATGGCTACACCTTC
CASRTGTYGYTF
>-|-|TRBJ1-5|TRBV6-6
TGTGCCAGCAGTATGGGGTGGGGCAGCAGCAATCAGCCCCAGCATTTT
CASSMGWGSSNQPQHF
>-|-|TRBJ2-3|TRBV29-1
TGCAGCGTTGCGCGACAGTTGGGCACAGATACGCAGTATTTT
CSVARQLGTDTQYF
>-|-|TRBJ2-3|TRBV6-5
TGTGCCAGCAGGGGGTCTTTGGGAGGAGATACGCAGTATTTT
CASRGSLGGDTQYF
>-|once|TRBJ1-1|TRBV29-1
TGCAGCGTTGAAGGAACTCCGGGGGACACTGAAGCTTTCTTT
CSVEGTPGDTEAFF
>TRBD1|-|TRBJ2-7|TRBV7-8
TGTGCCAGCAGCCCCGGGGACAGGGCCTACGAGCAGTACTTC
CASSPGDRAYEQYF
>TRBD1|-|TRBJ1-1|TRBV18
TGTGCCAGCTCACCGGAGGACAGGGTGAACACTGAAGCTTTCTTT
CASSPEDRVNTEAFF